This entry lists 25 T cell receptor beta chains sequenced from one sample in a study of blood T cell repertoires in COVID-19. The method was immunoSEQ multiplex PCR; TCRdb's version includes in-frame clones alone and lacks a portion of them. The sample lists some 260,000 clones, roughly four fifths occurring once. Sequenced sample: peripheral blood. The receptors were sampled from a man older than 75 with acute or convalescent COVID-19.

The genes are TRBV5-4 and TRBJ2-4; TRBD2 matches 10 bases. The CDR3 contains 15 residues. Trimming removed 3 bases from V and 4 bases from J; junction bases left unmatched: 4. CDR1 is SGHNT and CDR2 is YYREEE in the germline V gene (reference sequence). CDR3 protein: CASSSRGLAKNIQYF. CDR3 in DNA: TGTGCCAGCAGCTCGCGGGGACTAGCGAAAAACATTCAGTACTTC.

This chain connects TRBV10-3 to TRBJ1-5, with D unclear. This CDR3 has 14 residues. Germline V gene sequence: CDR1 ENHRY, CDR2 SYGVKD. Deletions cut 2 bases from V and 6 bases from J, with 11 bases between. CDR3 in amino acids: CAISEAGSGQPQHF. DNA of the CDR3: TGTGCCATCAGTGAGGCAGGTTCAGGTCAGCCCCAGCATTTT.

This rearrangement joins TRBV14 to TRBJ1-2; 9 nucleotides align to TRBD1. From germline, CDR1 is SGHDN and CDR2 FVKESK. The J segment lost 3 bases and the V segment lost 0 bases, leaving 5 bases of the junction unmatched. There are 16 residues in the CDR3. CDR3 protein: CASSQDRGTGHYGYTF. The CDR3, as DNA: TGTGCCAGCAGCCAAGATCGTGGGACAGGGCACTATGGCTACACCTTC.

The genes are TRBV5-1 and TRBJ2-7, with no clear D. Germline lookup yields CDR1 SGHRS and CDR2 YFSETQ. The CDR3 has 12 amino acids. V lost 0 bases, J lost 5 bases, and 6 bases lay in between. For the CDR3, the DNA is TGCGCCAGCAGCTTGGCTAGAAACGAGCAGTACTTC. Protein sequence: CASSLARNEQYF.

V is TRBV18 and J is TRBJ1-5; no clear D gene. V was cut by 2 bases and J by 3 bases, with 8 bases left in between. The V gene's germline CDR1 is KGHSH and CDR2 LQKENI. The length of the CDR3 is 14 residues. CDR3 sequence reads: CASSPVQVNQPQHF. Here the CDR3 DNA reads TGTGCCAGCTCACCAGTTCAGGTCAATCAGCCCCAGCATTTT. The complete variable domain, with remaining parts taken from reference TRBV18 and TRBJ1-5, reads NAGVMQNPRHLVRRRGQEARLRCSPMKGHSHVYWYRQLPEEGLKFMVYLQKENIIDESGMPKERFSAEFPKEGPSILRIQQVVRGDSAAYFCASSPVQVNQPQHFGDGTRLSIL.

The chain uses TRBV18 and TRBJ1-3; 8 bases line up with TRBD1. The CDR3 is 16 residues long. V lost 3 bases, J lost 4 bases, and 8 bases stayed unmatched. Germline V gene lookup returns CDR1 KGHSH and CDR2 LQKENI. CDR3 DNA sequence: TGTGCCAGCTCACCCGGGGACAGGACTTTCGGAAACACCATATATTTT. Translated: CASSPGDRTFGNTIYF. Looking up the rest from reference TRBV18 and TRBJ1-3 gives the full variable domain: NAGVMQNPRHLVRRRGQEARLRCSPMKGHSHVYWYRQLPEEGLKFMVYLQKENIIDESGMPKERFSAEFPKEGPSILRIQQVVRGDSAAYFCASSPGDRTFGNTIYFGEGSWLTVV.

The chain joins TRBV24-1 to TRBJ1-5; TRBD1 agrees at 11 bases. Germline CDR1 reads KGHDR; CDR2 reads SFDVKD. Trimming cost V 3 bases and J 4 bases; bases outside gene matches: 4. The CDR3 has 16 amino acids. The CDR3: CATSDGTGGSNQPQHF. CDR3 bases: TGTGCCACCAGTGATGGGACAGGGGGATCTAATCAGCCCCAGCATTTT.

The chain is built from TRBV5-1 and TRBJ2-5, with a weak D call TRBD2 (5 bases). From germline, CDR1 is SGHRS and CDR2 YFSETQ. The CDR3 has 13 residues. V gave up 4 bases and J gave up 2 bases, with 9 bases separating them. The CDR3: CASSRGVQETQYF. The CDR3 nucleotides are TGCGCCAGCAGCCGGGGAGTACAAGAGACCCAGTACTTC. The full variable domain, completed using reference TRBV5-1 and TRBJ2-5, is KAGVTQTPRYLIKTRGQQVTLSCSPISGHRSVSWYQQTPGQGLQFLFEYFSETQRNKGNFPGRFSGRQFSNSRSEMNVSTLELGDSALYLCASSRGVQETQYFGPGTRLLVL.

The J gene is TRBJ2-5, the V gene TRBV5-5, with 7 positions matching TRBD1. Per germline, CDR1 SGHKS and CDR2 YYEKEE (reference sequence). The V segment lost 4 bases and the J segment 1 base; nucleotides outside the gene matches: 4. The CDR3 has 14 amino acids. The DNA for the CDR3 is TGTGCCAGCAGCCTGGGACAGCTCCAAGAGACCCAGTACTTC. Translated, it gives CASSLGQLQETQYF.

This clone showed up just once. The chain has TRBV29-1 and TRBJ1-2; TRBD1 matches 9 bases. The CDR3 runs 16 residues. CDR1 is SQVTM, CDR2 ANQGSEA, per germline. After removal of 1 base from V and 1 base from J, the junction contained 7 bases not matched to a gene. CDR3 DNA sequence: TGCAGCGTTGAAGGCGTGCCGGGACAGGGTAACTATGGCTACACCTTC. It translates to CSVEGVPGQGNYGYTF.

This sequence joins TRBV4-1 and TRBJ2-7, with TRBD1 matching 9 bases. The germline V gene has CDR1 MGHRA and CDR2 YSYEKL. This CDR3 is 13 amino acids long. Trimming cost V 8 bases and J 2 bases; bases outside gene matches: 4. This CDR3 reads CASGQGLAYEQYF. CDR3 DNA sequence: TGCGCCAGCGGACAGGGGCTGGCCTACGAGCAGTACTTC.

This rearrangement joins TRBV21-1 to TRBJ1-6; the table's TRBD1 call for D was not verified on the DNA. TRBV21-1 is a pseudogene segment. The CDR3 loop spans 14 amino acids. The DNA for the CDR3 is TGTGCCAGCAGCATGGACATCCTTAATTCACCCCTCCACTTT. Amino acids: CASSMDILNSPLHF.

The chain carries TRBV18 and TRBJ1-3; D is possibly TRBD1 (5 bases). With 1 base removed from V and 4 bases from J, the gap between germline ends came to 17 bases. Germline V gene lookup returns CDR1 KGHSH and CDR2 LQKENI. There are 17 residues in the CDR3. CDR3 protein: CASSPRGRVRIGNTIYF. CDR3 bases: TGTGCCAGCTCACCACGGGGCCGGGTCCGGATAGGAAACACCATATATTTT.

The J gene is TRBJ1-5, the V gene TRBV7-4; D is uncertain. Germline V lookup: CDR1 SGHVT, CDR2 SQSDAQ. Trimming cost V 2 bases and J 7 bases, with 15 bases left between them. This CDR3 has 15 amino acids. CDR3 sequence reads: CASSLLAGAQQPQHF. The CDR3 DNA sequence: TGTGCCAGCAGCTTATTGGCAGGCGCCCAACAGCCCCAGCATTTT.

The V and J genes are TRBV28 and TRBJ2-6; 12 nucleotides agree with TRBD1. There are 17 residues in the CDR3. CDR1 and CDR2 (germline): MDHEN, SYDVKM. V dropped 6 bases and J dropped 1; count of bases not matched to a gene: 4. The CDR3 sequence is CASSPGQGASGANVLTF. CDR3 DNA sequence: TGTGCCAGCAGCCCGGGACAGGGGGCGTCTGGGGCCAACGTCCTGACTTTC.

This chain joins TRBV27 and TRBJ2-7; 11 bases map to TRBD2. Germline CDR1 reads MNHEY; CDR2 reads SMNVEV (reference sequence). The CDR3 is 15 amino acids. J was trimmed by 5 bases and V by 5 bases; bases with no gene match: 8. CDR3 sequence reads: CASSSFSGGADEQYF. The CDR3 nucleotides read TGTGCCAGCAGTAGCTTTAGCGGGGGGGCCGACGAGCAGTACTTC.

The chain couples TRBV19 to TRBJ2-2; D remains unclear. Trimming pared 5 bases from V and 3 bases from J, leaving 10 bases between. This CDR3 has 14 amino acids. The germline V gene encodes CDR1 LNHDA and CDR2 SQIVND (reference sequence). CDR3 in DNA: TGTGCCAGTAGTCGCGGCGTCGACACCGGGGAGCTGTTTTTT. Protein sequence: CASSRGVDTGELFF.

V and J are TRBV2 and TRBJ1-6; 9 bases are a match to TRBD1. The junction had 3 bases not matched to a gene; V was cut back by 5 bases and J by 4 bases. CDR1 and CDR2 from the germline V gene are SNHLY and FYNNEI. The CDR3 sequence is 15 residues long. The CDR3 sequence: CASSRDRAYNSPLHF. In DNA form, the CDR3 reads TGTGCCAGCAGTCGGGACAGGGCTTATAATTCACCCCTCCACTTT.

This rearrangement joins TRBV27 to TRBJ2-3, with TRBD2 as a possible D gene (6 bases). Trimming took 3 bases from V and 2 from J, leaving 12 bases between them. There are 15 residues in the CDR3. Germline lookup yields CDR1 MNHEY and CDR2 SMNVEV (reference sequence). CDR3 region: CASSFGGRYTDTQYF. The CDR3 DNA is TGTGCCAGCAGTTTTGGAGGGCGATACACAGATACGCAGTATTTT.

CDR3: CASSIGQAYGYTF. Here the CDR3 DNA reads TGTGCCAGTAGTATAGGACAGGCCTATGGCTACACCTTC. V is TRBV19 and J is TRBJ1-2; D possibly corresponds to TRBD1 (6 bases). This CDR3 spans 13 amino acids. Germline lookup yields CDR1 LNHDA and CDR2 SQIVND (reference sequence). V shed 1 base and J shed 4 bases, with 7 bases lying between them.

The chain joins TRBV6-5 to TRBJ2-5; weak D call: TRBD1 (6 bases). The germline V and J ends were trimmed by 2 bases and 5 bases, with 12 bases remaining between them. CDR1 and CDR2 (germline): MNHEY, SVGAGI. The CDR3 runs 14 residues. The CDR3 coding sequence is TGTGCCAGCAGTTACCGCCGGGACACCGAGACCCAGTACTTC. Protein sequence: CASSYRRDTETQYF.

The V gene is TRBV29-1, the J gene TRBJ1-5; possibly TRBD1 for D (5 bases). V was clipped by 7 bases and J by 6 bases, with 16 bases between them. CDR1 SQVTM and CDR2 ANQGSEA come from the germline V gene. The CDR3 totals 13 residues. CDR3 sequence (DNA): TGCAGCGCCAACGGACAACCGGGTCAGCCCCAGCATTTT. Protein: CSANGQPGQPQHF. The whole variable domain, remainder taken from reference TRBV29-1 and TRBJ1-5, is SAVISQKPSRDICQRGTSLTIQCQVDSQVTMMFWYRQQPGQSLTLIATANQGSEATYESGFVIDKFPISRPNLTFSTLTVSNMSPEDSSIYLCSANGQPGQPQHFGDGTRLSIL.

As regards this clone: This sample also contains other DNA sequences that code for the same CDR3. The chain carries TRBV9 and TRBJ2-3; D ambiguous. The CDR3 sequence is 15 residues long. V was pared by 1 base and J by 1 base, with 10 bases between. CDR1 SGDLS and CDR2 YYNGEE come from the germline V gene. The CDR3 nucleotides are TGTGCCAGCAGCGTATTGTCAGTCGGCACAGATACGCAGTATTTT. Protein product: CASSVLSVGTDTQYF.

This chain links TRBV5-1 with TRBJ1-6; 7 nucleotides match TRBD1. The CDR3 is made up of 14 amino acids. J was trimmed by 7 bases and V by 3 bases; bases with no gene match: 4. Germline V gene data show CDR1 as SGHRS and CDR2 as YFSETQ. DNA of the CDR3: TGCGCCAGCAGCTACCGGGACAGCAATTCACCCCTCCACTTT. Its translation: CASSYRDSNSPLHF.

V is TRBV6-1 and J is TRBJ1-1; 7 nucleotides line up with TRBD1. Per germline, CDR1 MNHNS and CDR2 SASEGT. Trimming at V came to 1 base and at J to 12 bases, leaving 8 bases not matched to a gene. The CDR3 runs to 13 residues. CDR3 loop: CASSEGSTGRTFF. The CDR3 DNA reads TGTGCCAGCAGTGAAGGATCGACAGGGAGAACTTTCTTT.